Detailed here is one T cell receptor (beta chain). This entry comes from a study of technical replicates of blood from several donors. The CDR3 runs 14 residues. The table came from immunoSEQ multiplex PCR; TCRdb's copy has only in-frame clones and leaves some out. The profile shows 75,000 to 100,000 clones, over 85% of them singletons. This chain connects TRBV21-1 to TRBJ2-7; the table calls TRBD1, which could not be checked here. TRBV21-1 is reported as a pseudogene. This sequence was found in a human donor in good health. Material: T cells isolated from PBMCs. The CDR3 is CASSPPGTAYEQYF. The DNA of the CDR3 is TGTGCCAGCAGCCCTCCCGGGACAGCCTACGAGCAGTACTTC.